Listed below are T cell receptor beta chains from one sample, sequenced in a study of T cell repertoires in cytomegalovirus infection. Each CDR3 protein gets one entry after TCRdb re-called the reads with MiXCR. This repertoire shows some 320,000 distinct CDR3 sequences, 9.5% found once; its top ten account for about 4.5%. The sample was PBMCs. Receptors were obtained from a human donor in good health (CMV status not recorded). Some clones in this sample may be carry-over from other donors' samples. The CDR3 runs from the conserved cysteine through the conserved F or W. Each record gives: D gene, clone size, V gene, J gene, CDR3 protein, CDR3 DNA. D genes are given only for firm matches. The size entry is marked missing in some rows and otherwise reads once, few, many or a size class.

TRBD1	.	TRBV11-2	TRBJ2-5	CASSLRDRVSGPETQYF	TGTGCCAGCAGCCTCCGGGACAGAGTTTCAGGTCCAGAGACCCAGTACTTC
.	many	TRBV28	TRBJ2-7	CASSGAGHLYEQYF	TGTGCCAGCAGTGGCGCCGGCCACCTCTACGAGCAGTACTTC
.	.	TRBV10-3	TRBJ2-3	CAISEGGKIDTQYF	TGTGCCATCAGTGAGGGTGGAAAGATTGATACGCAGTATTTT
.	many	TRBV7-8	TRBJ1-5	CASSLVREGPQHF	TGTGCCAGCAGCTTAGTCAGGGAGGGGCCCCAGCATTTT
.	many	TRBV10-3	TRBJ2-7	CAISTSSYEQYF	TGTGCCATCAGCACTTCCTCCTACGAGCAGTACTTC
TRBD2	many	TRBV6-2/TRBV6-3	TRBJ2-3	CASSSVAGARIDTQYF	TGTGCCAGCAGTTCCGTAGCGGGAGCGAGGATAGATACGCAGTATTTT
.	.	TRBV2	TRBJ2-3	CASSAEATLVADTQYF	TGTGCCAGCAGTGCCGAGGCTACCCTTGTAGCAGATACGCAGTATTTT
.	.	TRBV29-1	TRBJ1-2	CSVEDDGTAGYTF	TGCAGCGTTGAAGACGACGGGACGGCCGGCTACACCTTC
TRBD1	many	TRBV11-2	TRBJ1-2	CASSSWTGEPLNYGYTF	TGTGCCAGCAGCTCCTGGACAGGGGAGCCCTTAAACTATGGCTACACCTTC
TRBD1	few	TRBV11-2	TRBJ2-1	CASSSNANRGSYNEQFF	TGTGCCAGCAGCTCCAACGCTAACAGGGGATCCTACAATGAGCAGTTCTTC
TRBD2	.	TRBV11-3	TRBJ2-1	CASSPGALAGAYNEQFF	TGTGCCAGCAGCCCGGGGGCACTAGCGGGAGCCTACAATGAGCAGTTCTTC
.	.	TRBV6-5	TRBJ2-7	CASSYSQGVVGFRSYEQYF	TGTGCCAGCAGTTACTCTCAAGGTGTGGTGGGGTTTCGCTCCTACGAGCAGTACTTC
TRBD1	.	TRBV7-4	TRBJ1-1	CASSGGTAWNTEAFF	TGTGCCAGCAGCGGCGGGACAGCCTGGAACACTGAAGCTTTCTTT
.	many	TRBV6-6	TRBJ1-3	CASSYSTLTPRLSGNTIYF	TGTGCCAGCAGTTACTCGACCCTGACGCCTCGCCTATCTGGAAACACCATATATTTT
.	.	TRBV20-1	TRBJ1-5	CSASGGIDQPQHF	TGCAGTGCTAGTGGGGGAATCGATCAGCCCCAGCATTTT
TRBD2	few	TRBV19	TRBJ2-2	CASSIGLGGRTGELFF	TGTGCCAGTAGTATAGGACTTGGCGGGAGGACCGGGGAGCTGTTTTTT
.	few	TRBV11-3	TRBJ2-3	CASSARNLRGPDTQYF	TGTGCCAGCAGCGCGAGGAATTTAAGGGGACCAGATACGCAGTATTTT
TRBD1	.	TRBV13	TRBJ1-1	CASSLDRGLASEAFF	TGTGCCAGCAGCTTAGACAGGGGGTTAGCCAGTGAAGCTTTCTTT
TRBD2	few	TRBV6-5	TRBJ2-4	CASSPGGDIRIKYF	TGTGCCAGCAGCCCCGGGGGGGACATCCGGATAAAGTACTTC
TRBD1	.	TRBV29-1	TRBJ1-1	CSVANRGLMNTEAFF	TGCAGCGTTGCTAACAGGGGCCTAATGAACACTGAAGCTTTCTTT
TRBD1	many	TRBV7-2	TRBJ1-2	CASSLAELRGRDYGYTF	TGTGCCAGCAGCTTAGCCGAACTAAGGGGGCGCGACTATGGCTACACCTTC
.	many	TRBV28	TRBJ1-4	CATNKQGYEKLFF	TGTGCCACAAACAAACAGGGTTATGAAAAACTGTTTTTT
TRBD2	.	TRBV2	TRBJ2-1	CASRARGSSYNEQFF	TGTGCCAGCAGGGCCCGCGGGAGTTCCTACAATGAGCAGTTCTTC
.	few	TRBV10-2	TRBJ1-2	CAYYSSSNYGYTF	TGCGCCTACTACTCCTCCAGTAACTATGGCTACACCTTC
.	.	TRBV24-1	TRBJ2-1	CATSDPGRRGNEQFF	TGTGCCACCAGTGACCCGGGACGGCGTGGGAATGAGCAGTTCTTC
.	.	TRBV6-6	TRBJ2-6	CASSYPGTIGGSGANVLTF	TGTGCCAGCAGTTACCCCGGGACCATCGGCGGGTCTGGGGCCAACGTCCTGACTTTC
TRBD2	few	TRBV6-2/TRBV6-3	TRBJ2-1	CASSYVAGGPGDPSEQFF	TGTGCCAGCAGTTACGTAGCGGGGGGGCCAGGGGACCCAAGTGAGCAGTTCTTC
.	.	TRBV14	TRBJ2-5	CASSQGILETQYF	TGTGCCAGCAGCCAGGGGATATTGGAGACCCAGTACTTC
.	many	TRBV28	TRBJ1-5	CASSFAGVVQKAQHF	TGTGCCAGCAGTTTCGCAGGGGTAGTCCAAAAGGCCCAGCATTTT
TRBD1	few	TRBV6-5	TRBJ2-2	CASSYSRLQRGQGRRGELFF	TGTGCCAGCAGTTACTCGAGGCTTCAAAGGGGACAGGGCCGTCGCGGGGAGCTGTTTTTT
.	many	TRBV28	TRBJ2-2	CASSFRSFGARSTGELFF	TGTGCCAGCAGTTTCCGATCTTTTGGGGCTCGGAGCACCGGGGAGCTGTTTTTT
TRBD1	many	TRBV7-2	TRBJ2-7	CASRLDRAPYEQYF	TGTGCCAGCAGACTGGACAGGGCGCCCTACGAGCAGTACTTC
.	many	TRBV7-9	TRBJ2-7	CASSLDEGDEQYF	TGTGCCAGCAGCTTAGATGAGGGGGACGAGCAGTACTTC
TRBD1	.	TRBV4-3	TRBJ1-5	CASSQEGQLQPQHF	TGCGCCAGCAGCCAAGAGGGACAGCTTCAGCCCCAGCATTTT
TRBD1	few	TRBV20-1	TRBJ1-1	CSASGGTEAFF	TGCAGTGCTTCAGGGGGCACTGAAGCTTTCTTT
.	many	TRBV7-2	TRBJ1-5	CASSLDINPNQPQHF	TGTGCCAGCAGCTTAGATATAAATCCCAATCAGCCCCAGCATTTT
.	.	TRBV20-1	TRBJ1-4	CSARASGLQEKLFF	TGCAGTGCTAGAGCCAGCGGTCTTCAGGAAAAACTGTTTTTT